The rows below give T cell receptor beta chains drawn from one sample of a study of T cell changes during pregnancy in multiple sclerosis. Sequencing was performed with immunoSEQ multiplex PCR; in TCRdb, only in-frame clones are kept and a portion is missing. The sample lists 100,000 or so clones; approximately 95% were seen once. The material was peripheral blood, obtained after pregnancy. Source of these receptors: a female donor in good health, enrolled as a control in a pregnancy study. CDR3s include the opening cysteine and the closing phenylalanine or tryptophan. A D gene is named only where the DNA matches it firmly.

TRBD1,TRBV27,TRBJ1-5,CASSSRDRGLNNQPQHF,TGTGCCAGCAGTTCTCGGGACAGGGGGCTAAACAATCAGCCCCAGCATTTT
-,TRBV6-1,TRBJ2-3,CASSDSGDTQYF,TGTGCCAGCAGCGACTCCGGGGATACGCAGTATTTT
TRBD2,TRBV15,TRBJ2-3,CATSLAGGTDTQYF,TGTGCCACCAGCCTGGCGGGAGGGACAGATACGCAGTATTTT
-,TRBV2,TRBJ2-7,CASSVREQYF,TGTGCCAGCAGTGTCCGCGAGCAGTACTTC
TRBD1,TRBV6-5,TRBJ2-1,CATRGQGPYNEQFF,TGTGCCACCAGAGGACAGGGGCCTTACAATGAGCAGTTCTTC
-,TRBV12-1,TRBJ2-7,CASSPGPGDEQYF,TGTGCCAGCAGCCCCGGGCCAGGGGACGAGCAGTACTTC
-,TRBV19,TRBJ1-4,CASRSSPGGGEKLFF,TGTGCCAGTAGATCATCCCCAGGAGGAGGTGAAAAACTGTTTTTT
-,TRBV11-2,TRBJ1-2,CASSSEGTIQGYTF,TGTGCCAGCAGCTCGGAGGGGACGATTCAAGGCTACACCTTC
TRBD1,TRBV5-1,TRBJ2-3,CASSPPGDRGAYTQYF,TGCGCCAGCAGCCCACCAGGGGACAGGGGTGCTTATACGCAGTATTTT
TRBD1,TRBV14,TRBJ1-1,CASNPGTANTEAFF,TGTGCCAGCAACCCCGGGACAGCGAACACTGAAGCTTTCTTT
-,TRBV6-5,TRBJ1-1,CASRTTDRDKAFF,TGTGCCAGCAGAACCACCGACAGAGACAAAGCTTTCTTT
-,TRBV28,TRBJ1-1,CASSWTGGNTEAFF,TGTGCCAGCAGCTGGACGGGGGGGAACACTGAAGCTTTCTTT
TRBD2,TRBV19,TRBJ2-1,CASGGLAGVGEQFF,TGTGCCAGTGGAGGACTAGCGGGAGTTGGTGAGCAGTTCTTC
-,TRBV21-1,TRBJ1-4,CASIDTEQGATNEKLFF,TGTGCCAGCATTGACACCGAGCAGGGGGCGACTAATGAAAAACTGTTTTTT
TRBD2,TRBV7-9,TRBJ2-1,CAGRGLATNPYNEQFF,TGTGCCGGAAGGGGACTAGCCACCAATCCCTACAATGAGCAGTTCTTC
-,TRBV14,TRBJ2-7,CASSQTSNEQYF,TGTGCCAGCAGCCAAACTAGCAACGAGCAGTACTTC
-,TRBV5-1,TRBJ2-1,CASSIESYEQFF,TGCGCCAGCAGCATTGAGAGCTACGAGCAGTTCTTC
-,TRBV20-1,TRBJ2-7,CSAETSHEQYF,TGCAGTGCCGAGACTAGTCACGAGCAGTACTTC
-,TRBV5-1,TRBJ2-3,CASRTGQTTDTQYF,TGCGCCAGCAGGACTGGACAGACAACAGATACGCAGTATTTT
TRBD2,TRBV5-1,TRBJ2-3,CASSLGLADTDTQYF,TGCGCCAGCAGCTTGGGACTAGCGGACACAGATACGCAGTATTTT
TRBD2,TRBV4-1,TRBJ2-1,CASSPSTSGRYNEQFF,TGCGCCAGCAGCCCGAGTACTAGCGGGAGATACAATGAGCAGTTCTTC
TRBD1,TRBV19,TRBJ2-5,CASSSRTGGQETQYF,TGTGCCAGTAGTTCCCGCACAGGGGGGCAAGAGACCCAGTACTTC